The clone carrying this TCR beta chain was detected only once. This sample stems from a study of blood T cell repertoires in COVID-19. Study at large: Acute and convalescent COVID-19 samples came from the United States, Italy and Spain. Sample material is recorded as cDNA or gDNA derived from T cells, B-cell-depleted T cells, or PBMCs.

Trimming at V came to 4 bases and at J to 0 bases, leaving 6 bases not matched to a gene. Germline-derived CDR1 and CDR2 are SGHNT and YYREEE (reference sequence). The CDR3 loop spans 15 amino acids. As processed by the authors: Amplifying reference gene primers gave estimates of nucleated cell counts. TCRdb keeps only in-frame clones here, not all; method: immunoSEQ multiplex PCR. V and J calls and clone size are copied from that table; D and trimming were computed from the DNA. The sample contains around 60,000 clones, over 90% of which appear only once. The sequence was obtained from a man aged 45 to 65 with active COVID-19. The chain employs TRBV5-4 and TRBJ2-7; 8 bases align to TRBD2. Sequencing input: peripheral blood. The CDR3 DNA sequence: TGTGCCAGCAGCCGGGGGGGACAAAGCTCCTACGAGCAGTACTTC. Its protein is CASSRGGQSSYEQYF.